The subject of this entry is one T cell receptor (beta chain). The target of this receptor is not known. Nothing much larger sits one base from this clone, and base qualities are not available. TCRbeta CDR3 regions were amplified from genomic DNA using the immunoSEQ Assay, a bias-controlled multiplex PCR. In the paper's pipeline: Within the assay, amplification of reference gene primers was used to estimate how many nucleated cells each sample contained. Sequence reads were collapsed and filtered to measure the absolute abundance of every unique TCRbeta CDR3 rearrangement. Productive Simpson clonality was computed per sample as the square root of Simpson's diversity index over productive rearrangements. Entries here come from immuneACCESS through TCRdb and include only in-frame sequences with V and J called. Some clones fail to appear in such tables; in the studies checked, an unresolved V gene covers under half of the shortfall, and the cause of the remainder is unknown. V and J calls and clone size come straight from that table; D and trimming were deduced from the DNA. The sample contains about 160,000 clones, 80% to 95% of them found a single time. The ten largest clones represent about 4.6% of the sample.

The sample belongs to a study of blood T cell repertoires in COVID-19 (dated by TCRdb to the early 2020s). Study-level background: The collaborator samples originated in the United States, Italy and Spain and spanned the acute and convalescent phases of COVID-19. The prospective study material was composed of cDNA or gDNA derived from T cells, B-cell-depleted T cells, or PBMCs. The dataset comprised deeply sampled blood TCRbeta repertoires from subjects exposed to, actively infected with, or recovered from COVID-19. The repertoires were released in a freely available public database intended as a resource for research on the immune response to SARS-CoV-2. The samples were drawn from the first 160 participants of the ongoing ImmuneRACE study and from over a thousand subjects provided by 6 global collaborators. Nearly every sample came with metadata listing a de-identified subject ID, COVID-19 status, age in years and sex. HLA class I and class II types, where available, came from metadata supplied by the sample provider rather than from assay-based typing. Results the study describes overall, beyond this receptor: Clinical and demographic metadata were provided uncurated, with the amount varying by source and participant.

In Seattle, one collaborating source enrolled patients while the infection was active and tracked those patients longitudinally over the course of disease. Collaborating institutions collected whole blood in K2EDTA tubes following their own protocols. Collaborator samples were shipped for TCRbeta analysis as frozen whole blood, isolated PBMCs, or DNA extracted from either sample type. The CDR3 has 18 amino acids, counting the end cysteine and phenylalanine. The kept DNA is CDR3 alone, 54 bases in frame from the first base. CDR1 and CDR2, looked up from the germline V gene (reference sequence), are GTSNPN and SVGIG. At the junction V is shortened by 0 bases and J by 9 bases; bases outside the gene matches: 15.

This clonotype originated in a man in his thirties or forties with COVID-19, enrolled during active disease. The rearranged chain carries TRBV30 and TRBJ2-1; 12 bases in between match TRBD2. Material: peripheral blood. The CDR3 reads as follows: CAWSVSGWTSGIIGEQFF. In nucleotides, the sequence is TGTGCCTGGAGTGTATCGGGCTGGACTAGCGGGATTATCGGTGAGCAGTTCTTC.